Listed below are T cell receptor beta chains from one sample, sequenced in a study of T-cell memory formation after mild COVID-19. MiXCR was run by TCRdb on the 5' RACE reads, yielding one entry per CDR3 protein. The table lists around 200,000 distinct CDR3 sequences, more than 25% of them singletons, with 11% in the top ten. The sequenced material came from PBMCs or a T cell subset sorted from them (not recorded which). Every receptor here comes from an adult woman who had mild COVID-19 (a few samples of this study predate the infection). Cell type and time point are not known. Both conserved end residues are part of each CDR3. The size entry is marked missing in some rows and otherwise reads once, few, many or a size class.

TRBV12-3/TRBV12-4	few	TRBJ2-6	CASSFSGPSSGANVLTF
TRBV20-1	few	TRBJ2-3	CSARGSRWGTDTQYF
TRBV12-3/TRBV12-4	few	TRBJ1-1	CASKRNTEAFF
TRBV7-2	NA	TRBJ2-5	CASSLEGGRKTQYF
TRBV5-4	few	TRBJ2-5	CASSLTTGPRGETQYF
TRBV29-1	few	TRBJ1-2	CSVEKGREDTF
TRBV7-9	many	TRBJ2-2	CASSRQGGTGELFF
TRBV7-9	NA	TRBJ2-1	CASSPPGGIYNEQFF
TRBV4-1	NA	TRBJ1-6	CASSQDTGTYSPLHF
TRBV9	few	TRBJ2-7	CASSVAPGGSGYEQYF
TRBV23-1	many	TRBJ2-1	CASSHTGTGEKLNNEQFF
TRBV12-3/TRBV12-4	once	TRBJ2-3	CASRGTGAHTDTQYF
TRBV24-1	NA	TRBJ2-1	CATSDFASSGYNEQFF
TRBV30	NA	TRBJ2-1	CAWSKFGNEQFF
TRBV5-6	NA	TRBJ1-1	CASSRGTLTTEAFF
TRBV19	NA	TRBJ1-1	CASTTGRGNTEAFF
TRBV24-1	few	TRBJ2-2	CATSDSKLAGAVTGELFF
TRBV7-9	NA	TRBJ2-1	CASSQGLAGGYEQFF
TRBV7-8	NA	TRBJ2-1	CASSSKRGGASEQFF
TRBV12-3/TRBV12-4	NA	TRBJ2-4	CASSQDSLAKNIQYF
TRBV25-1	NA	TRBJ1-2	CASTRGVNYGYTF
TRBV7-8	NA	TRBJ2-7	CASSHTGTGSYEQYF
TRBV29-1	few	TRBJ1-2	CSVEGELNGYTF
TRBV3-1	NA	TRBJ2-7	CASSPSLLGLEEYEQYF
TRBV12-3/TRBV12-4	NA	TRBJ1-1	CASSLDKGDYTEAFF
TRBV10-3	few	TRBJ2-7	CAISESETGTPDVEQYF
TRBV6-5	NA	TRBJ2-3	CASGWVSTDTQYF
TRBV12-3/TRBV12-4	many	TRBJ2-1	CASSLTDYNEQFF
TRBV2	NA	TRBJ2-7	CASRKQGVGEQYF
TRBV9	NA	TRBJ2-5	CASSPGGGTQETQYF
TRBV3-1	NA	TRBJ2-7	CASSQFSAVYSYEQYF
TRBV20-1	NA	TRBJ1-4	CSAREAPGVEKLFF
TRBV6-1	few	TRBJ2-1	CASSENIPEQFF
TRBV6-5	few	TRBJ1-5	CASSVAGGSNQPQHF
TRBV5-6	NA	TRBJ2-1	CASTTAGLYNEQFF
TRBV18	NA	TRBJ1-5	CASSPERAGNQPQHF
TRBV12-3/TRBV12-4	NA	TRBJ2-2	CASSAPLHWRMNTGELFF
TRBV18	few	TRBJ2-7	CASSPSGQGTYEQYF
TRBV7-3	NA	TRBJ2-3	CASSAAGGMDTQYF
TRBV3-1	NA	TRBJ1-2	CASSLRQAENYGYTF
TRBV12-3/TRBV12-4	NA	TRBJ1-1	CASSLRTGGSMTEAFF
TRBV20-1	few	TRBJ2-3	CSARDHGAGTDTQYF
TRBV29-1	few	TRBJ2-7	CSVGQFSQSEQYF
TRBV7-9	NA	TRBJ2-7	CASSLGGQGKHEQYF
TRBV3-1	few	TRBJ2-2	CASSYLGGPHTGELFF
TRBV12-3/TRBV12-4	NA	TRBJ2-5	CASAGSGSLGAQYF
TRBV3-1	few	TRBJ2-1	CASSRSDRADEQFF
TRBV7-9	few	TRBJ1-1	CASSLGYGGSGTEAFF
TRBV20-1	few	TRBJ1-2	CSGLGPGPRNYGYTF
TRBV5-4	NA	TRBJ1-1	CASSPLGWETANTEAFF
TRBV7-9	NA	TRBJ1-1	CASSTTGFLSEAFF
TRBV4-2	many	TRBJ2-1	CASSQGVPSDNEQFF
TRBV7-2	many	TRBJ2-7	CASTNLGEQYF
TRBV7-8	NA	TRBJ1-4	CASSTDRGLWEKLFF
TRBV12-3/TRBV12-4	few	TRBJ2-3	CASSQTVAGTDTQYF
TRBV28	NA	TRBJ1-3	CASSFDPASSGNTIYF
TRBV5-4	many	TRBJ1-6	CASSFPGQGFGLHF
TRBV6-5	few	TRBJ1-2	CASSDRATHNYGYTF